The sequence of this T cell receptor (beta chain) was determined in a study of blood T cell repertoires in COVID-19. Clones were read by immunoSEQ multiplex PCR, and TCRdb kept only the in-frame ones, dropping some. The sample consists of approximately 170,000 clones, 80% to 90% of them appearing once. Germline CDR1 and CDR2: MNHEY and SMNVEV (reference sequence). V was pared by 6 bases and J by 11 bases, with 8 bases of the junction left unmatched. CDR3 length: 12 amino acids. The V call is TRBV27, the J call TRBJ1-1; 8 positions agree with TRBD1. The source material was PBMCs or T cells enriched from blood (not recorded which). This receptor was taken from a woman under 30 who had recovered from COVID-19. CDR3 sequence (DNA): TGTGCCAGCAGCCAGAGACAGGGGCAGGCTTTCTTT. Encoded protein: CASSQRQGQAFF.